This TCR beta chain derives from a study of Ad26.COV2.S vaccination and SARS-CoV-2 variants. Profiled with immunoSEQ multiplex PCR; TCRdb holds only in-frame clones, not every one. The table lists approximately 340,000 clones, 92% of them singletons, with 3.9% in the top ten. J lost 4 bases, V lost 5 bases, and 7 bases had no gene match. This CDR3 region has 14 residues. CDR1 is SNHLY and CDR2 is FYNNEI in the germline V gene. This chain links TRBV2 with TRBJ1-1, with 7 bases identical to TRBD1. This receptor was taken from a human donor who had recovered from COVID-19. Sequencing used peripheral blood, obtained after recovery from COVID-19. The CDR3 spells CASSPGAGGTEAFF. In DNA, the CDR3 is TGTGCCAGCAGTCCTGGGGCAGGGGGCACTGAAGCTTTCTTT.